This T cell receptor (beta chain) was sequenced in a study of T cell responses to AZD1222 COVID-19 vaccine. Unmatched junction bases numbered 10, after V lost 10 bases and J lost 2 bases. The CDR3 length is 14 residues. Germline V gene sequence: CDR1 MNHEY, CDR2 SVGAGI. The table came from immunoSEQ multiplex PCR; TCRdb's copy has only in-frame clones and leaves some out. The data hold 100,000 to 150,000 clones, with about 90% observed a single time. This sequence was found in an adult who received the AZD1222 COVID-19 vaccine. The chain couples TRBV6-5 to TRBJ2-7, with 8 bases fitting TRBD1. The sample consisted of peripheral blood, taken 28 days after the second AZD1222 dose. The CDR3 spells CAISWRQGPYEQYF. The CDR3 nucleotides are TGTGCCATCTCCTGGAGACAGGGGCCCTACGAGCAGTACTTC.